This passage covers 16 T cell receptor beta chains from one sample sequenced in a study of blood T cell repertoires in COVID-19. Libraries were prepared by immunoSEQ multiplex PCR; TCRdb keeps only in-frame clonotypes and omits some of them. This sample has about 250,000 clones, with roughly 88% found just once. Sample: peripheral blood. The receptors originated from a man between 40 and 49 years old with acute or convalescent COVID-19.

J is TRBJ1-1 and V is TRBV10-3, with D possibly TRBD1 on 6 matching bases. Trimming cost V 10 bases and J 3 bases, with 18 bases left between them. Germline lookup yields CDR1 ENHRY and CDR2 SYGVKD. The CDR3 totals 14 residues. CDR3 in amino acids: CATIDRTSDTEAFF. DNA for the CDR3: TGTGCCACTATAGACAGGACGTCGGACACTGAAGCTTTCTTT.

The rearrangement uses TRBV19 and TRBJ1-6, with a tentative D call TRBD1 (5 bases). Trimming left V 4 bases short and J 8 bases short, with 15 bases between. CDR1 and CDR2 from the germline V gene are LNHDA and SQIVND (reference sequence). CDR3 length: 15 amino acids. Here the CDR3 DNA reads TGTGCCAGTAGTACCGGACCGGGACTCTATTCACCCCTCCACTTT. Translation: CASSTGPGLYSPLHF.

This chain uses TRBV30 with TRBJ1-4; the match to TRBD1 covers 8 bases. Germline trimming cut 1 base from V and 3 bases from J; bases unmatched to any gene: 4. This CDR3 has 15 residues. The V gene's germline CDR1 is GTSNPN and CDR2 SVGIG (reference sequence). CDR3 DNA sequence: TGTGCCTGGAGTGATAAGACAGGGGCTAATGAAAAACTGTTTTTT. Translation gives CAWSDKTGANEKLFF. The full variable domain, rest sourced from reference TRBV30 and TRBJ1-4, is SQTIHQWPATLVQPVGSPLSLECTVEGTSNPNLYWYRQAAGRGLQLLFYSVGIGQISSEVPQNLSASRPQDRQFILSSKKLLLSDSGFYLCAWSDKTGANEKLFFGSGTQLSVL.

This clone was detected once. V usage is TRBV6-5 and J usage is TRBJ2-2; unclear D gene. This CDR3 region has 15 residues. The germline V and J ends were trimmed by 3 bases and 3 bases, with 11 bases remaining between them. From germline, CDR1 is MNHEY and CDR2 SVGAGI. The CDR3 sequence is CASSYQRLYTGELFF. CDR3 DNA sequence: TGTGCCAGCAGTTATCAGCGTCTCTACACCGGGGAGCTGTTTTTT.

V and J are TRBV15 and TRBJ2-5; weak D call: TRBD2 (5 bases). The V end was cut by 3 bases, the J end by 2 bases, with 13 bases between. CDR3 length equals 15 residues. Germline CDR1 LNHNV, CDR2 YYDKDF (reference sequence). CDR3 amino acids: CATSSWRVGQETQYF. The CDR3 region has the DNA TGTGCCACCAGCAGCTGGCGGGTCGGTCAAGAGACCCAGTACTTC.

This chain joins TRBV3-1 (or the pseudogene TRBV3-2) and TRBJ2-7; D not resolved. V was trimmed by 0 bases and J by 7 bases, leaving 4 bases between them. This CDR3 contains 11 residues. Germline CDR1 LGHDT, CDR2 YNNKEL (reference sequence). The CDR3 nucleotides read TGTGCCAGCAGCCAAGATGCGGAGCAGTACTTC. Translation gives CASSQDAEQYF.

V is TRBV7-2 and J is TRBJ2-7; D is unresolved. Germline values: CDR1 SGHTA, CDR2 FQGNSA. The CDR3 is made up of 14 amino acids. Trimming cost V 1 base and J 6 bases, with 13 bases left between them. DNA for the CDR3: TGTGCCAGCAGCTTAGATAGGAGTTTGCGCGAGCAGTACTTC. Its translation: CASSLDRSLREQYF.

The CDR3 region has the DNA TGTGCCACCGTTCCCCCGGGGTTGGCTGAAGCTTTCTTT. Encoded protein: CATVPPGLAEAFF. This rearrangement joins TRBV6-5 to TRBJ1-1; D unclear. Deletions cut 10 bases from V and 6 bases from J, with 18 bases between. From germline, CDR1 is MNHEY and CDR2 SVGAGI. The CDR3 has 13 amino acids.

J is TRBJ1-3 and V is TRBV15, with TRBD1 matching 10 bases. The CDR3 is 18 residues long. Germline V gives CDR1 LNHNV, CDR2 YYDKDF (reference sequence). Germline trimming cut 1 base from V and 4 bases from J; bases unmatched to any gene: 10. In DNA, the CDR3 is TGTGCCACCAGCAGAGCCCTCGGGACAGGGGCAGGAGGAAACACCATATATTTT. This codes for CATSRALGTGAGGNTIYF.

V and J are TRBV5-1 and TRBJ1-4; D is uncertain. Germline V gives CDR1 SGHRS, CDR2 YFSETQ. This CDR3 has 15 amino acids. Trimming removed 4 bases at V and 5 bases at J, with 15 bases between. The DNA for the CDR3 is TGCGCCAGCAGCCTACTCGTCAGCGAAAATGAAAAACTGTTTTTT. Its protein product is CASSLLVSENEKLFF.

The rearrangement joins TRBV6-5 to TRBJ1-2; D might be TRBD1 (5 bases). The CDR3 extends over 13 amino acids. Trimming took off 5 bases at V and 6 bases at J, with 13 bases between the two ends. CDR1 is MNHEY and CDR2 is SVGAGI in the germline V gene. The CDR3 nucleotides read TGTGCCAGCAGTCGAAGCGGGGGGGATGGCTACACCTTC. As protein: CASSRSGGDGYTF.

The V and J genes are TRBV3-1 (or the pseudogene TRBV3-2) and TRBJ2-5, with 7 bases fitting TRBD1. The trim removed 2 bases at V and 5 bases at J, leaving 8 bases unmatched. There are 15 residues in the CDR3. Per the germline V gene, CDR1 is LGHDT and CDR2 is YNNKEL (reference sequence). The CDR3 loop is CASSQSRTGWETQYF. The CDR3, as DNA: TGTGCCAGCAGCCAATCGCGGACAGGTTGGGAGACCCAGTACTTC.

The gene calls are TRBV5-1 and TRBJ1-1; a possible D gene is TRBD1 (6 bases). The CDR3 totals 15 residues. V lost 4 bases and J 0 bases, leaving 13 bases between the germline ends. Germline-derived CDR1 and CDR2 are SGHRS and YFSETQ. The CDR3: CASSADSSMNTEAFF. The CDR3, as DNA: TGCGCCAGCAGCGCGGACAGTTCCATGAACACTGAAGCTTTCTTT.

This chain joins TRBV3-1 (or the pseudogene TRBV3-2) and TRBJ2-1; D is ambiguous. CDR3 size: 18 residues. V dropped 2 bases and J dropped 0 bases, with 17 bases sitting between them. CDR1 and CDR2 (germline): LGHDT, YNNKEL (reference sequence). This CDR3 reads CASSQSLTGLSSYNEQFF. As DNA, the CDR3 is TGTGCCAGCAGCCAAAGCCTGACGGGTCTTAGCTCCTACAATGAGCAGTTCTTC.

The V call is TRBV4-2, the J call TRBJ2-2, with 7 bases fitting TRBD2. Per germline, CDR1 LGHNA and CDR2 YNFKEQ. The trim removed 4 bases at V and 5 bases at J, leaving 13 bases unmatched. CDR3 length equals 17 residues. The CDR3 protein is CASSLPEGGSSTGELFF. DNA of the CDR3: TGTGCCAGCAGCCTCCCTGAAGGCGGGAGTAGTACCGGGGAGCTGTTTTTT.

This sequence joins TRBV5-4 and TRBJ2-6, with 7 positions matching TRBD2. V was pared by 4 bases and J by 3 bases, with 4 bases of the junction left unmatched. The CDR3 covers 15 residues. CDR1 is SGHNT, CDR2 YYREEE, per germline (reference sequence). The chain's CDR3 is CASSQRGYGANVLTF. CDR3 in DNA: TGTGCCAGCAGCCAGCGGGGTTATGGGGCCAACGTCCTGACTTTC.